These T cell receptor beta chains were read from a single sample in a study of TIL therapy for anti-PD-1-resistant metastatic lung cancer. Using immunoSEQ multiplex PCR, the repertoire was profiled, and TCRdb retains in-frame clones only, with some absent. The sample carries about 95,000 clones, about three fifths recorded once. Sequencing used tumor tissue, obtained at baseline. All receptors derive from a person between 30 and 79 years old with non-small cell lung cancer. Each CDR3 is given without its conserved first and last residue.

TRBJ1-2	TRBV7-2	ASSVGDFSGRGYT
TRBJ1-1	TRBV4-2	ASSHPPGGSDTEAF
TRBJ1-1	TRBV7-8	ASSLMTGMNTEAF
TRBJ1-1	TRBV5-1	ASSRDRNTEAF
TRBJ1-5	TRBV7-2	ASSLDRGDRPQH
TRBJ1-2	TRBV4-1	ASSQEYRDYGYT
TRBJ2-2	TRBV4-3	ASSQVPGTNTGELF
TRBJ1-1	TRBV3-1/TRBV3-2	ASSQRRTRAF
TRBJ1-2	TRBV4-1	ASSQGQLEGGYT
TRBJ1-1	TRBV4-1	ASSQPRDSSGTEAF
TRBJ2-7	TRBV5-1	ASTQQGVGATYEQY
TRBJ2-1	TRBV2	ASGRDDNEQF
TRBJ2-3	TRBV3-1/TRBV3-2	ASSPEAPTRRRADTQY
TRBJ1-6	TRBV18	ASSPAASLNNSPLH
TRBJ2-1	TRBV7-2	ASSPGGYNEQF
TRBJ2-1	TRBV6-5	ASSSRYNEQF
TRBJ2-1	TRBV4-1	ASSQGTSMGNEQF
TRBJ1-1	TRBV4-3	ASSQERGDLNTEAF
TRBJ1-5	TRBV30	AWSFAGGQQPQH
TRBJ2-3	TRBV9	ASSAYQGQGTDTQY
TRBJ2-5	TRBV10-2	ASIGGGGSETQY
TRBJ1-4	TRBV5-4	ASSPSGQGFEKLF
TRBJ2-7	TRBV11-2	ASSTLPSYYEQY
TRBJ2-1	TRBV5-1	ASSTNRGYNEQF
TRBJ1-2	TRBV7-2	ASSQGAGQGYGYT
TRBJ1-2	TRBV30	AWSQYRTNYGYT
TRBJ2-4	TRBV10-3	AIGGANIQY
TRBJ2-7	TRBV5-1	ASSGELLSYEQY
TRBJ1-6	TRBV2	ASSENRVNSPLH
TRBJ2-7	TRBV5-1	ASSLAMTAYEQY
TRBJ2-3	TRBV27	ARRGAGGRGYSTDTQY
TRBJ1-2	TRBV6-6	ASNSRQGTNYGYT
TRBJ2-5	TRBV6-2/TRBV6-3	ASSYSSRHETQY
TRBJ1-2	TRBV5-6	ASSRINYGYT
TRBJ2-2	TRBV18	ASSPPGGRTGELF
TRBJ2-2	TRBV7-9	ASSLGRTNTGELF
TRBJ1-1	TRBV5-6	ASSEGTGGEAF
TRBJ1-5	TRBV7-9	ASSFQGNQPQH
TRBJ2-1	TRBV11-3	ASSLDFSGSSYNEQF
TRBJ2-7	TRBV19	ASSIRTGQVTYEQY
TRBJ1-2	TRBV19	ASSTLDRGRNYGYT
TRBJ1-1	TRBV19	ASSVARLNTEAF
TRBJ1-5	TRBV5-5	ASQGTVNQPQH
TRBJ1-2	TRBV7-9	ASSLESNYGYT
TRBJ2-7	TRBV25-1	ASSDFQGAGEQY
TRBJ2-7	TRBV6-5	ASSSGTGGLGEQY
TRBJ2-1	TRBV11-2	ASSLSTGAYNEQF
TRBJ2-1	TRBV9	ASSVKGGLYNEQF
TRBJ1-6	TRBV18	ASSPVQGNSPLH
TRBJ2-1	TRBV12-1	ASSFVGQYNEQF
TRBJ2-7	TRBV7-9	ASSPRQGPTYEQY